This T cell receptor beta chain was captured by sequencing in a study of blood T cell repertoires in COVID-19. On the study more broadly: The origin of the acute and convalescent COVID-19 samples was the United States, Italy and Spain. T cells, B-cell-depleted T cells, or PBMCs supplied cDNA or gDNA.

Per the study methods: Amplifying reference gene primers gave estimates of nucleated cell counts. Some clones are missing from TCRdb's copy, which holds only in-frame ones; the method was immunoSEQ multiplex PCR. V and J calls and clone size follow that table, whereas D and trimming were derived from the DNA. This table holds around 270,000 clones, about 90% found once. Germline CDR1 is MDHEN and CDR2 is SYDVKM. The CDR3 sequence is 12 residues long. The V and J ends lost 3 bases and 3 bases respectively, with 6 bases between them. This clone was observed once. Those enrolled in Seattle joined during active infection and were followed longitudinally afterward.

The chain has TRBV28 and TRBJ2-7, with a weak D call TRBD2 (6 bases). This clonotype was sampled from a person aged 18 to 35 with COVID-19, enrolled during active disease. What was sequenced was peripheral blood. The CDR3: CASSLGGYEQYF. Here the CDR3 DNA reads TGTGCCAGCAGTTTGGGGGGCTACGAGCAGTACTTC. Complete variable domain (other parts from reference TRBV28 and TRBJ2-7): DVKVTQSSRYLVKRTGEKVFLECVQDMDHENMFWYRQDPGLGLRLIYFSYDVKMKEKGDIPEGYSVSREKKERFSLILESASTNQTSMYLCASSLGGYEQYFGPGTRLTVT.